The TCR beta chain described here comes from a study of blood T cell repertoires in COVID-19. The overall study: COVID-19 samples collected from the United States, Italy and Spain covered acute and convalescent phases. Sources were T cells, B-cell-depleted T cells, or PBMCs; the material itself was cDNA or gDNA.

This clone has just one count. Authors' analysis steps: Nucleated cell counts were estimated from reference gene primer amplification. The method was immunoSEQ multiplex PCR; TCRdb's version includes in-frame clones alone and lacks a portion of them. V, J and clone size derive from that table, while D and trimming were established from the DNA sequence. The sample contains about 200,000 clones, more than 75% of which appear only once. J gave up 1 base and V 3 bases, and 8 bases lay outside the gene matches. The CDR3 spans 15 residues. The germline V gene has CDR1 DFQATT and CDR2 SNEGSKA (reference sequence).

The TCR comes from a woman between 35 and 50 years old with acute or convalescent COVID-19. V usage is TRBV20-1 and J usage is TRBJ1-1; 7 bases map to TRBD1. Input material: peripheral blood. DNA for the CDR3: TGCAGTGCTAGTAGAGGGGGCCCTAGGAACACTGAAGCTTTCTTT. Encoded protein: CSASRGGPRNTEAFF.